Below, 28 T cell receptor beta chains from the same sample are listed, as sequenced in a study of blood T cells in healthy people across ages. Then a second PCR, running roughly 7 to 12 cycles, was carried out with a sample-barcoded 5' primer and a J-beta primer mix. Using its own MiXCR run on the 5' RACE reads, TCRdb lists one record per CDR3 protein. The sample yields fewer than 800,000 distinct CDR3 sequences, more than 20% seen once. The sample was also reused in another study, on T cells of mothers and their children.

Sequenced sample: blood. The source is a boy between 5 and 17 years old in good health.

The chain combines TRBV27 with TRBJ2-6; D gene ambiguous. V lost 9 bases, J lost 0 bases, and 6 bases lay in between. Germline CDR1 is MNHEY and CDR2 is SMNVEV (reference sequence). This CDR3 region has 13 residues. DNA of the CDR3: TGTGCCAGTTATTACTCTGGGGCCAACGTCCTGACTTTC. The encoded protein is CASYYSGANVLTF.

The chain couples TRBV11-2 to TRBJ2-2, with D uncertain. Trimming shortened V by 2 bases and J by 1 base, and 8 bases separated the two germline ends. The CDR3 length is 15 residues. CDR1 is SGHAT, CDR2 FQNNGV, per germline. CDR3: CASSLYLGNTGELFF. Here the CDR3 DNA reads TGTGCCAGCAGCTTATACCTTGGGAACACCGGGGAGCTGTTTTTT.

V usage is TRBV10-3 and J usage is TRBJ2-1, with 7 nucleotides matching TRBD2. The CDR3 covers 13 residues. V lost 6 bases and J lost 5; bases outside the gene matches: 4. Per germline, CDR1 ENHRY and CDR2 SYGVKD. The CDR3, as DNA: TGTGCCATCAGCAGCGGGGTAAACAATGAGCAGTTCTTC. Translation: CAISSGVNNEQFF.

This clonotype has just a few counts. V is TRBV19 and J is TRBJ2-5; TRBD1 matches at 8 bases. The DNA end lines up better with TRBJ2-7; the J call may be wrong. The germline CDR1 and CDR2 sequences are LNHDA and SQIVND (reference sequence). This CDR3 contains 15 residues. CDR3 amino acids: CASSPNSGQGGEQYF. Here the CDR3 DNA reads TGTGCCAGTAGTCCAAACTCCGGACAGGGAGGCGAGCAGTACTTC.

The J gene is TRBJ2-7, the V gene TRBV4-2; 11 bases agree with TRBD1. After removal of 4 bases from V and 6 bases from J, the junction contained 11 bases not matched to a gene. The CDR3 loop spans 16 amino acids. Per the germline V gene, CDR1 is LGHNA and CDR2 is YNFKEQ. CDR3 protein: CASSLSGTGGSGEQYF. CDR3 bases: TGTGCCAGCAGCCTGTCCGGGACAGGGGGAAGTGGCGAGCAGTACTTC.

This clonotype was detected a few times. One junction end disagrees with the germline gene, perhaps due to a read error. The chain is built from TRBV6-1 and TRBJ1-2, with no clear D. The CDR3 is made up of 13 amino acids. CDR1 is MNHNS, CDR2 SASEGT, per germline. The CDR3 region has the DNA TGTGCCAGCAGTGACCCCACTTACTACGGCTACACCTTC. Its translation: CASSDPTYYGYTF.

V gene TRBV12-3 or TRBV12-4 combines with J gene TRBJ2-7; 7 positions agree with TRBD2. The CDR3 has 15 amino acids. The V gene end was trimmed by 6 bases and the J gene end by 3 bases; junction bases not matched to a gene: 11. CDR3 protein: CASSAARGGSYEQYF. Here the CDR3 DNA reads TGTGCCAGCAGCGCCGCCCGTGGCGGGAGCTACGAGCAGTACTTC.

With regard to this clonotype: At one boundary the junction diverges from the germline segment, which might be a read error. V usage is TRBV28 and J usage is TRBJ1-2; TRBD1 matches at 9 bases. Germline V gene data show CDR1 as MDHEN and CDR2 as SYDVKM. This CDR3 has 14 amino acids. The CDR3 nucleotides read TGTGCCTGCAGTCTCGGGACAGGGAGCTATGGCTACACCTTC. It specifies CACSLGTGSYGYTF.

The chain employs TRBV7-2 and TRBJ2-5; possible D gene TRBD2, 5 bases. The J call could be wrong; TRBJ2-7 is a better fit for the DNA end. Germline V gives CDR1 SGHTA, CDR2 FQGNSA. The CDR3 has 14 residues. In DNA, the CDR3 is TGTGCCAGCAGCGACCCCGGGATCGCCTACGAGCAGTACTTC. This gives the protein CASSDPGIAYEQYF.

The V and J genes are TRBV7-9 and TRBJ2-5; the match to TRBD1 covers 7 bases. The better agreement between TRBJ2-1 and the DNA end casts doubt on the J call. The CDR3 is 17 residues long. The germline CDR1 and CDR2 sequences are SEHNR and FQNEAQ (reference sequence). DNA of the CDR3: TGTGCCAGCAGCTCGCCATACAGGGGAAGCGGTGGCAATGAGCAGTTCTTC. Encoded protein: CASSSPYRGSGGNEQFF.

This clonotype appeared once. The rearrangement uses TRBV18 and TRBJ1-1; D is unresolved. Germline CDR1 and CDR2: KGHSH and LQKENI. Trimming cost V 2 bases and J 2 bases, with 9 bases left between them. This CDR3 has 14 residues. CDR3 in DNA: TGTGCCAGCTCACCAGGGAACAGCAACACTGAAGCTTTCTTT. Its translation: CASSPGNSNTEAFF.

Details on this clonotype: A single base separates this from a much larger clone, so it may be a read error. The chain joins TRBV4-1 to TRBJ2-3, with a weak D call TRBD1 (6 bases). Germline values: CDR1 MGHRA, CDR2 YSYEKL. The CDR3 length is 14 residues. The CDR3 is CASSYRVGTGTQYF. CDR3 DNA sequence: TGCGCCAGCAGCTACAGGGTTGGCACAGGTACGCAGTATTTT.

CDR3 in DNA: TGTGCCAGCAGCCCCCCCGGGGATTTAGATGGCTACACCTTC. Its translation is CASSPPGDLDGYTF. The J gene is TRBJ1-2, the V gene TRBV7-6; D not certain. This CDR3 has 14 amino acids. Trimming cost V 5 bases and J 6 bases, with 16 bases left between them. CDR1 and CDR2 (germline): SGHVS, FNYEAQ.

The chain links TRBV28 to TRBJ2-1, with 9 bases identical to TRBD1. V shed 5 bases, J shed 1 base, and the junction held 6 bases outside the gene matches. The length of the CDR3 is 16 residues. The V gene's germline CDR1 is MDHEN and CDR2 SYDVKM. This chain's CDR3 is CASSTWGQGSYNEQFF. DNA of the CDR3: TGTGCCAGCAGTACCTGGGGACAGGGTTCCTACAATGAGCAGTTCTTC. The complete variable domain, with remaining parts taken from reference TRBV28 and TRBJ2-1, reads DVKVTQSSRYLVKRTGEKVFLECVQDMDHENMFWYRQDPGLGLRLIYFSYDVKMKEKGDIPEGYSVSREKKERFSLILESASTNQTSMYLCASSTWGQGSYNEQFFGPGTRLTVL.

V and J are TRBV6-2 or TRBV6-3 and TRBJ2-7; TRBD1 aligns across 10 bases. The V gene end was trimmed by 5 bases and the J gene end by 5 bases; junction bases not matched to a gene: 9. The CDR3 length is 15 residues. The germline V gene has CDR1 MNHEY and CDR2 SVGEGT. The chain's CDR3 is CASSPLGQGRDEQYF. CDR3 nucleotides: TGTGCCAGCAGTCCCCTGGGACAGGGGAGGGACGAGCAGTACTTC.

This clonotype turned up a few times. The chain couples TRBV20-1 to TRBJ2-5; 11 bases fit TRBD1. V lost 1 base, J lost 2 bases, and 3 bases stayed unmatched. CDR3 length equals 15 residues. Germline CDR1 is DFQATT and CDR2 is SNEGSKA (reference sequence). The CDR3 DNA follows: TGCAGTGCTAGAGCGGGACAGGGGGTTCAAGAGACCCAGTACTTC. Translating gives CSARAGQGVQETQYF.

A few counts support this clonotype. V is TRBV27 and J is TRBJ1-1; possible D gene TRBD1, 6 bases. The CDR3 length is 15 residues. Germline V lookup: CDR1 MNHEY, CDR2 SMNVEV (reference sequence). Trimming left V 5 bases short and J 6 bases short, with 19 bases between. The CDR3 DNA follows: TGTGCCAGCAGTCTCCGGACAGATTCTTTCGCTGAAGCTTTCTTT. Residues: CASSLRTDSFAEAFF.

The chain carries TRBV7-6 and TRBJ2-7; TRBD2 is a possible D gene (5 bases). Germline-derived CDR1 and CDR2 are SGHVS and FNYEAQ. V was shortened by 3 bases and J by 2 bases, with 8 bases between the two germline ends. The CDR3 sequence is 13 residues long. The CDR3 reads CASSLNSAYEQYF. CDR3 nucleotide sequence: TGTGCCAGCAGCTTGAATAGCGCCTACGAGCAGTACTTC.

This clonotype was counted only a few times. The chain is built from TRBV5-1 and TRBJ2-5, with D possibly being TRBD1 (6 bases). The tail of the sequence fits TRBJ2-1 better, so the J call may be wrong. The CDR3 consists of 15 residues. Per the germline V gene, CDR1 is SGHRS and CDR2 is YFSETQ. The CDR3 reads CASSLTQGSRNEQFF. In DNA, the CDR3 is TGCGCCAGCAGCTTAACACAGGGATCCCGCAATGAGCAGTTCTTC.

This clonotype was counted between two and nine times. The V call is TRBV20-1, the J call TRBJ2-7; 13 nucleotides match TRBD2. The CDR3 is made up of 12 amino acids. In germline, CDR1 is DFQATT, CDR2 SNEGSKA (reference sequence). J was trimmed by 9 bases and V by 4 bases; bases with no gene match: 3. Written as DNA, the CDR3 is TGCAGTGCTAACCGACTAGCGGGAGGGCAGTACTTC. Its protein is CSANRLAGGQYF.

The chain carries TRBV27 and TRBJ2-4; D tentatively fits TRBD1 or TRBD2 (5 bases each). The CDR3 totals 14 residues. V lost 1 base and J lost 8, with 12 bases in between. From germline, CDR1 is MNHEY and CDR2 SMNVEV (reference sequence). In DNA, the CDR3 is TGTGCCAGCAGTTTATTTGGGGGTAGCGACATTCAGTACTTC. Amino acids: CASSLFGGSDIQYF.

The chain employs TRBV6-1 and TRBJ1-1; weak D call: TRBD1 (6 bases). In germline, CDR1 is MNHNS, CDR2 SASEGT. V dropped 6 bases and J dropped 0 bases, with 23 bases sitting between them. The CDR3 consists of 18 residues. CDR3 sequence reads: CASRHPDSSSGMNTEAFF. The CDR3 DNA is TGTGCCAGCAGGCATCCGGACAGTTCGTCGGGGATGAACACTGAAGCTTTCTTT.

A few counts support this clonotype. V and J are TRBV5-1 and TRBJ1-1; D ambiguous. CDR1 and CDR2 from the germline V gene are SGHRS and YFSETQ. This CDR3 spans 14 amino acids. V lost 4 bases to trimming and J lost 2 bases, with 12 bases between them. CDR3 sequence (DNA): TGCGCCAGCAGCCCCCCCCTGGACAACACTGAAGCTTTCTTT. It encodes CASSPPLDNTEAFF.

This clonotype turned up a few times. The rearrangement links TRBV7-3 to TRBJ2-3; D remains ambiguous. The CDR3 is 15 amino acids. Trimming left V 1 base short and J 2 bases short, with 10 bases between. Germline V gene lookup returns CDR1 SGHTA and CDR2 FQGTGA. For the CDR3, the DNA is TGTGCCAGCAGCTTAAATCTCCGGACCACAGATACGCAGTATTTT. Translated: CASSLNLRTTDTQYF.

This clonotype was seen a handful of times. The J gene is TRBJ2-3, the V gene TRBV20-1, with TRBD2 matching 9 bases. The CDR3 is 12 residues long. Germline trimming cut 7 bases from V and 3 bases from J; bases unmatched to any gene: 2. The germline V gene encodes CDR1 DFQATT and CDR2 SNEGSKA (reference sequence). CDR3 in DNA: TGCAGTGTAGCGGGGGAAACAGATACGCAGTATTTT. As protein: CSVAGETDTQYF.

This chain joins TRBV11-2 and TRBJ1-1, with D hard to call. Trimming removed 6 bases from V and 8 bases from J, with 10 bases in between. There are 11 residues in the CDR3. Germline V CDR1 and CDR2: SGHAT, FQNNGV. DNA of the CDR3: TGTGCCAGCAGGAATCCTAGGGAAGCTTTCTTT. Amino acid sequence: CASRNPREAFF.

This clonotype was detected only a few times. The chain carries TRBV29-1 and TRBJ1-1, with D perhaps matching TRBD1 (5 bases). The length of the CDR3 is 12 residues. The V end was cut by 4 bases, the J end by 0 bases, with 6 bases between. The germline gives CDR1 SQVTM, CDR2 ANQGSEA. CDR3 in amino acids: CSVGTMNTEAFF. The CDR3 nucleotides are TGCAGCGTTGGGACAATGAACACTGAAGCTTTCTTT.

This clonotype came up once. Just one base apart from a much larger clone, this may be a read error. The genes are TRBV4-2 and TRBJ2-4; D unresolved. V was trimmed by 4 bases and J by 1 base, leaving 5 bases between them. There are 13 residues in the CDR3. Germline V gives CDR1 LGHNA, CDR2 YNFKEQ. CDR3 loop: CASSLPAKNIQYF. Here the CDR3 DNA reads TGTGCCAGCAGCCTGCCGGCCAAAAACATTCAGTACTTC.